This T cell receptor (beta chain) was sequenced for a study of blood T cell repertoires in COVID-19. The V gene's germline CDR1 is GTSNPN and CDR2 SVGIG (reference sequence). V gave up 1 base and J gave up 7 bases, with 13 bases separating them. The CDR3 contains 13 residues. Produced via immunoSEQ multiplex PCR; TCRdb's table is partial and in-frame only. The sample has about 250,000 clones, about 85% seen once. What was sequenced was peripheral blood. The TCR comes from a human donor with COVID-19, enrolled during active disease. The donor label of this sample is uncertain. The chain uses TRBV30 and TRBJ2-5, with D possibly TRBD2 on 6 matching bases. CDR3 in DNA: TGTGCCTGGAGTGCTTCGGGGGAGCGGACCCAGTACTTC. It is translated as CAWSASGERTQYF.